One and the same sample provided the 8 T cell receptor beta chains below, sequenced in a study of human T cells and chemical hapten exposure. TCRdb called the RACE reads again in MiXCR, with one record for every CDR3 protein. The table includes approximately 80,000 distinct CDR3 sequences, approximately 13% detected once. Sample time point: patch test 3, about 24 weeks after DPC sensitization. Described treatment: therapeutic diphenylcyclopropenone sensitization with weekly scalp DPC. The sequencing used whole blood, collected in connection with sensitization to the hapten diphenylcyclopropenone (DPC). The receptors stem from a woman aged 45-60 years with alopecia areata. Some clones in this sample may be carry-over from other donors' samples.

This clonotype was detected many times. The V and J genes are TRBV7-9 and TRBJ2-1; D is perhaps TRBD1 or TRBD2 (6 bases each). The CDR3 totals 16 residues. In germline, CDR1 is SEHNR, CDR2 FQNEAQ (reference sequence). V lost 2 bases to trimming and J lost 6 bases, with 17 bases between them. The CDR3 sequence is CASSLRGDSVFNEQFF. The CDR3 coding sequence is TGTGCCAGCAGCTTAAGGGGGGACTCCGTTTTCAATGAGCAGTTCTTC.

This clonotype was observed many times. The chain couples TRBV12-3 or TRBV12-4 to TRBJ2-7; TRBD1 matches 7 bases. J gave up 4 bases and V 6 bases, and 6 bases lay outside the gene matches. This CDR3 spans 13 amino acids. The DNA of the CDR3 is TGTGCCAGCAGCCAGACAGGGAAGTACGAGCAGTACTTC. Translation gives CASSQTGKYEQYF.

This clonotype has more than one count but fewer than ten. The chain is built from TRBV6-5 and TRBJ2-7; TRBD2 agrees at 7 bases. Germline lookup yields CDR1 MNHEY and CDR2 SVGAGI. V lost 2 bases and J lost 3; bases outside the gene matches: 10. The CDR3 is 16 residues long. Written as DNA, the CDR3 is TGTGCCAGCAGTTACCGAAGCGGGAACTCAGGCTACGAGCAGTACTTC. Its translation: CASSYRSGNSGYEQYF.

This clonotype was picked up many times. The chain has TRBV29-1 and TRBJ1-2; D uncertain. V was pared by 6 bases and J by 2 bases, with 13 bases between. This CDR3 has 13 residues. Germline-derived CDR1 and CDR2 are SQVTM and ANQGSEA. Here the CDR3 reads CSVSGSGNYGYTF. CDR3 bases: TGCAGCGTAAGTGGGTCCGGCAACTATGGCTACACCTTC.

The J gene is TRBJ2-3, the V gene TRBV18; 10 bases line up with TRBD2. After removal of 2 bases from V and 4 bases from J, the junction contained 9 bases not matched to a gene. Germline V gene lookup returns CDR1 KGHSH and CDR2 LQKENI. This CDR3 has 17 residues. CDR3 sequence (DNA): TGTGCCAGCTCACCATTGGCTAGCGGGAGTATTGCAGATACGCAGTATTTT. Protein product: CASSPLASGSIADTQYF.

The table lists this clonotype with a few counts. The chain has TRBV6-5 and TRBJ1-4, with 7 bases lining up with TRBD1. Germline V CDR1 and CDR2: MNHEY, SVGAGI. The CDR3 consists of 15 residues. The J segment lost 2 bases and the V segment lost 7 bases, leaving 7 bases of the junction unmatched. CDR3 in DNA: TGTGCCAGCACAAACAGGGGTGCGACTAATGAAAAACTGTTTTTT. Its protein product is CASTNRGATNEKLFF.

This chain joins TRBV18 and TRBJ1-1; D remains unclear. The CDR3 is 13 residues long. CDR1 is KGHSH and CDR2 is LQKENI in the germline V gene. V lost 4 bases to trimming and J lost 2 bases, with 8 bases between them. Here the CDR3 reads CASSRYLNTEAFF. The CDR3 coding sequence is TGTGCCAGCTCACGATACCTAAACACTGAAGCTTTCTTT.

This clonotype has ten or more counts. This chain connects TRBV5-1 to TRBJ2-3; possible D gene TRBD2, 6 bases. The V gene's germline CDR1 is SGHRS and CDR2 YFSETQ. The CDR3 extends over 13 amino acids. Trimming pared 0 bases from V and 4 bases from J, leaving 6 bases between. CDR3 in amino acids: CASSLGLADTQYF. CDR3 sequence (DNA): TGCGCCAGCAGCTTGGGACTAGCAGATACGCAGTATTTT.